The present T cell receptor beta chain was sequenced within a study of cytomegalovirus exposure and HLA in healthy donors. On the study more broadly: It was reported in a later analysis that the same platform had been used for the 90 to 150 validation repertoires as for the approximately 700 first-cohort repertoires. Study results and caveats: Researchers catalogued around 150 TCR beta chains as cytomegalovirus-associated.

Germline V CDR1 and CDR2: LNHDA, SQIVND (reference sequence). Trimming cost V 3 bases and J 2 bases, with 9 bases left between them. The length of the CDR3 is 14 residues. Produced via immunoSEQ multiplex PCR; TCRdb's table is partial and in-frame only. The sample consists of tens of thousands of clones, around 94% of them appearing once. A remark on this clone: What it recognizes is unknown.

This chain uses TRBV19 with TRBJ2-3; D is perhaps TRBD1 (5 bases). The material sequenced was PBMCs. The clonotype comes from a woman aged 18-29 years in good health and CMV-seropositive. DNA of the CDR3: TGTGCCAGTAGTATTCCCAGGGCCACAGATACGCAGTATTTT. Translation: CASSIPRATDTQYF.